This paragraph reports one TCR beta chain. Its target is unknown. The gene names given are mouse names. The read ends 1 residue shy of where the CDR3 ends; the end is completed using the germline J gene. This sample is part of a study of tissue T cells after allogeneic stem cell transplantation. Here immunoSEQ multiplex PCR was the method, and the copy in TCRdb shows in-frame clones only, minus some. The sample consists of fewer than 7,500 clones, 50% to 55% of them appearing once. This CDR3 spans 13 amino acids. Deletions cut 4 bases from V and 2 bases from J, with 6 bases between. The germline CDR1 and CDR2 sequences are SGHDT and FRDEAV. The sample's time point: mouse harvest day 7 after allogeneic transplant. Tail vein injection delivered 10^7 T-cell-depleted bone marrow cells and 10^6 splenic CD5+ T cells. Regarding the study as a whole: Alloreactivity or antigen specificity of tissue TCRs was not determined; some clones might be host cells. Only a limited share of tissue TCRs appeared in blood or spleen. Few T cell clones were shared across patients, but motif clusters showed tissue-specific shared signatures. TCR repertoires tracked anatomic similarity, regardless of disease or transplant status.

Sequencing was performed on gut tissue. The TCR originated in a female BALB/c mouse given C57BL/6 T cells with graft-versus-host disease after an allogeneic hematopoietic cell transplant. The chain combines TRBV14 with TRBJ2-2; D not resolved. Here the CDR3 reads CASSRVNTGQLYF. CDR3 bases read: TGTGCCAGCAGTCGGGTCAACACCGGGCAGCTCTAC.